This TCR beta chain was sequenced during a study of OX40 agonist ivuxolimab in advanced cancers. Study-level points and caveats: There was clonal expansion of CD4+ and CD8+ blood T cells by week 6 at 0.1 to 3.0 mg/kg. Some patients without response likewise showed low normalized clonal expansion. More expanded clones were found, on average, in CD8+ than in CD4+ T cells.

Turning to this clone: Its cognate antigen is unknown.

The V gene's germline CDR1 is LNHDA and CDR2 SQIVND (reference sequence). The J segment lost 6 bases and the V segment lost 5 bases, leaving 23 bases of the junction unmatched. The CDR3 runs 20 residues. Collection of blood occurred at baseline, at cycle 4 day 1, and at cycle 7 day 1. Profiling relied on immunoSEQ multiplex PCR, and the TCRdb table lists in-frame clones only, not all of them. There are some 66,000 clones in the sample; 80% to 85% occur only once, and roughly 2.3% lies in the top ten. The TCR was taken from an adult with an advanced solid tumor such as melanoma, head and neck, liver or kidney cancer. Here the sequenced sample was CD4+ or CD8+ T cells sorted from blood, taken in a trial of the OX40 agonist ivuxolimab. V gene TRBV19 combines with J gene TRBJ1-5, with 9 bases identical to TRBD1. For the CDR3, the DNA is TGTGCCAGTAGTGGGGAATTAGGGACAGGGAGGGACGTATGGCGTCAGCCCCAGCATTTT. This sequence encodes CASSGELGTGRDVWRQPQHF.